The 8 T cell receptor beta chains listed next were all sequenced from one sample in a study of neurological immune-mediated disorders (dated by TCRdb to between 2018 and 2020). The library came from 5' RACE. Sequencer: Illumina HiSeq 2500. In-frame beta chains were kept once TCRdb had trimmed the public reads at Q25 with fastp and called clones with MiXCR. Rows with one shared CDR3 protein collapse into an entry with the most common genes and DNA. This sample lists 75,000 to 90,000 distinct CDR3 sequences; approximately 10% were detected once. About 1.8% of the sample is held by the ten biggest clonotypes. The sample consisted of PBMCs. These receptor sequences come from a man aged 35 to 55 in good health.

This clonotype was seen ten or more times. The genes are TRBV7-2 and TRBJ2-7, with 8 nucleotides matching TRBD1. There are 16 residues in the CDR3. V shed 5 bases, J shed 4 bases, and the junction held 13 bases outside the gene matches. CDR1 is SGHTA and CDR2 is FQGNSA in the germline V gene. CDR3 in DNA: TGTGCCAGCAGCCCTGGATCAGGGGGCAAGGGGTACGAGCAGTACTTC. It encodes CASSPGSGGKGYEQYF.

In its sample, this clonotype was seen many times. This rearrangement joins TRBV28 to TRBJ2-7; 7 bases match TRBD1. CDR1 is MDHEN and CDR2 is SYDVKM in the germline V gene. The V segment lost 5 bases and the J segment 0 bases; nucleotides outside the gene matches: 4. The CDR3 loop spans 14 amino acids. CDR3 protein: CASSTGQSSYEQYF. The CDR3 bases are TGTGCCAGCAGTACGGGACAGAGCTCCTACGAGCAGTACTTC. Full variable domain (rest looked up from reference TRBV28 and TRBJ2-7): DVKVTQSSRYLVKRTGEKVFLECVQDMDHENMFWYRQDPGLGLRLIYFSYDVKMKEKGDIPEGYSVSREKKERFSLILESASTNQTSMYLCASSTGQSSYEQYFGPGTRLTVT.

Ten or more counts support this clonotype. This CDR3 is CATSLLGPTGELFF. The CDR3 coding sequence is TGTGCCACCAGTCTCCTGGGACCCACCGGGGAGCTGTTTTTT. The chain links TRBV15 to TRBJ2-2; D is perhaps TRBD1 or TRBD2 (5 bases each). CDR1 and CDR2 (germline): LNHNV, YYDKDF (reference sequence). V was pared by 6 bases and J by 4 bases, with 12 bases between. The CDR3 covers 14 residues.

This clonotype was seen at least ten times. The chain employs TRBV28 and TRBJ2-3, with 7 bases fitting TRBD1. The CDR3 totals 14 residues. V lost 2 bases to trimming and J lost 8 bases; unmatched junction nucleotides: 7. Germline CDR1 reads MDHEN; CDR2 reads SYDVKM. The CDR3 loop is CASSLRQGVGTQYF. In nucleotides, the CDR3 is TGTGCCAGCAGTTTAAGGCAGGGGGTCGGTACGCAGTATTTT.

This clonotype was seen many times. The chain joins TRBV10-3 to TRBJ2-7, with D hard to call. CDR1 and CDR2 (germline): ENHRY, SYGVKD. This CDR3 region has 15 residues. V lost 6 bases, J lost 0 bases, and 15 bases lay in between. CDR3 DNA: TGTGCCATCAGGGGTTTGGCGGAGAGCTCCTACGAGCAGTACTTC. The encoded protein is CAIRGLAESSYEQYF.

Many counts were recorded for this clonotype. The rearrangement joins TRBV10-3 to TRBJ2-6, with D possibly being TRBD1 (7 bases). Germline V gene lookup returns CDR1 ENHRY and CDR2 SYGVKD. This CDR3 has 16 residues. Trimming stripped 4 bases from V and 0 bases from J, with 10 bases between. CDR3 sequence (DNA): TGTGCCATCAGTGGGCGGGACAGCTCTGGGGCCAACGTCCTGACTTTC. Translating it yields CAISGRDSSGANVLTF.

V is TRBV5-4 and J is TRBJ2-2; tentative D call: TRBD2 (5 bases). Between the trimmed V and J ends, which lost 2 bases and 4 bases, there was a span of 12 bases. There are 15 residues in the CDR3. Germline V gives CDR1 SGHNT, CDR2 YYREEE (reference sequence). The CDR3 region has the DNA TGTGCCAGCAGCTTATCATCGGGAACCACCGGGGAGCTGTTTTTT. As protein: CASSLSSGTTGELFF.

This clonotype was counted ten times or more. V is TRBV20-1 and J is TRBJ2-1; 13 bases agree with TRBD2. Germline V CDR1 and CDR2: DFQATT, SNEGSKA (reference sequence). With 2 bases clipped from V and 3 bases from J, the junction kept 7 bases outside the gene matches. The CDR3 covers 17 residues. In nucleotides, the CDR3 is TGCAGTGCTAGACAGACTAGCGGGAGGCGGAACTACAATGAGCAGTTCTTC. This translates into CSARQTSGRRNYNEQFF.